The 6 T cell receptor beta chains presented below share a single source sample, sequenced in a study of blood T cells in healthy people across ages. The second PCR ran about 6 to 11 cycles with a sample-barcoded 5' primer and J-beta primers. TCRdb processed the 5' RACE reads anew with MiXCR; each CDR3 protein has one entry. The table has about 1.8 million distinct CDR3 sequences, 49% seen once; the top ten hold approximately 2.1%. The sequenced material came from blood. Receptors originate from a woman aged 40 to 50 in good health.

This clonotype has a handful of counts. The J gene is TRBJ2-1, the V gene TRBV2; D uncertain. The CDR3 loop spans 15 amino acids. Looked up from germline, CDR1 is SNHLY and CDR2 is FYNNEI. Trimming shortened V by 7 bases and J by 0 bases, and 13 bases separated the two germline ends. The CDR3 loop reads CASMAVRSSYNEQFF. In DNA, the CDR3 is TGTGCCAGCATGGCGGTGAGAAGCTCCTACAATGAGCAGTTCTTC.

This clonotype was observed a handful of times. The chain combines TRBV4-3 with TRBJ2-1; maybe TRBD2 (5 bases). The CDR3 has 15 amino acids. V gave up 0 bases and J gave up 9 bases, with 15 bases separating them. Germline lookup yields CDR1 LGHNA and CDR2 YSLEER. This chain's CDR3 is CASSQDFLVRGEQFF. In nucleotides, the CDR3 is TGCGCCAGCAGCCAAGATTTTCTGGTTCGGGGTGAGCAGTTCTTC.

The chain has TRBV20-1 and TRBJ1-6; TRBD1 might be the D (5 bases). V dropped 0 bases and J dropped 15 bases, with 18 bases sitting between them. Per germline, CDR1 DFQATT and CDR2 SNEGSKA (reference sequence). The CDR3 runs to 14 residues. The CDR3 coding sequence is TGCAGTGCTAGAGATGGGGGTCTGGTAGGACGCCTCCACTTT. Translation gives CSARDGGLVGRLHF.

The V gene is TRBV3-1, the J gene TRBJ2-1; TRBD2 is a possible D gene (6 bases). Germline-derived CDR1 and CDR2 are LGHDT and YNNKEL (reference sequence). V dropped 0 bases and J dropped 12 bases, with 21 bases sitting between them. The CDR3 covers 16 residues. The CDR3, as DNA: TGTGCCAGCAGCCAAGATTGGGCTAGCGATACCGTGGGGCAGTTCTTC. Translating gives CASSQDWASDTVGQFF.

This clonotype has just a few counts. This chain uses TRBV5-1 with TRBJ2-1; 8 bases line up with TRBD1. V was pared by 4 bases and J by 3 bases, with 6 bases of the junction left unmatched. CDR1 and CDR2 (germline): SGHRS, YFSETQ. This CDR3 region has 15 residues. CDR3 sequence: CASSRSGTGYNEQFF. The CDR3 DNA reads TGCGCCAGCAGCCGGTCCGGGACAGGCTACAATGAGCAGTTCTTC.

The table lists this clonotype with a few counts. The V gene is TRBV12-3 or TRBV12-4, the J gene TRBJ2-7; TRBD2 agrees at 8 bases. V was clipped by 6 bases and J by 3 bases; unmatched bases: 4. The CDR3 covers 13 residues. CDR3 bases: TGTGCCAGCAGGGTCGGGACTAGCTACGAGCAGTACTTC. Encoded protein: CASRVGTSYEQYF.